A selection of T cell receptor beta chains follows, all from one sample in a study of cytomegalovirus exposure and HLA in healthy donors. Clones were sequenced by immunoSEQ multiplex PCR, and TCRdb holds only the in-frame ones, with some missing. The sample yields 77,000 or so clones, 70% to 85% seen once. The sequencing input was PBMCs. The receptors originated from a woman aged 40-49 years in good health and CMV-seronegative. CDR3s include the opening cysteine and the closing phenylalanine or tryptophan. The order of the fields is D gene, J gene, clone size, V gene, CDR3 protein, CDR3 DNA. The D gene is left open where the match is weak. Size is stated for part of the rows, as once, few or many counts, or as a class when the clone is expanded.

D: TRBD2
J: TRBJ2-1
size: -
V: TRBV6-4
CDR3: CASSDRLAGGNEQFF
DNA: TGTGCCAGCAGTGACAGGCTAGCGGGAGGCAATGAGCAGTTCTTC

D: TRBD2
J: TRBJ2-3
size: -
V: TRBV9
CDR3: CASSPGREQDTQYF
DNA: TGTGCCAGCAGCCCGGGGCGGGAGCAAGATACGCAGTATTTT

D: TRBD1
J: TRBJ2-1
size: -
V: TRBV7-2
CDR3: CASSSPASRGLEFF
DNA: TGTGCCAGCAGCTCCCCGGCTTCCAGGGGGCTGGAGTTCTTC

D: -
J: TRBJ1-1
size: -
V: TRBV13
CDR3: CASTWKTGEGDTEAFF
DNA: TGTGCCAGCACCTGGAAAACAGGTGAGGGGGACACTGAAGCTTTCTTT

D: -
J: TRBJ1-1
size: few
V: TRBV7-2
CDR3: CASSPWGGPMNTEAFF
DNA: TGTGCCAGCAGCCCCTGGGGCGGACCGATGAACACTGAAGCTTTCTTT

D: -
J: TRBJ2-3
size: -
V: TRBV7-8
CDR3: CASSYKDTQYF
DNA: TGTGCCAGCAGCTATAAAGATACGCAGTATTTT

D: TRBD2
J: TRBJ2-2
size: -
V: TRBV9
CDR3: CASSVVGGVGTGELFF
DNA: TGTGCCAGCAGCGTAGTTGGGGGGGTAGGCACCGGGGAGCTGTTTTTT

D: TRBD2
J: TRBJ2-5
size: -
V: TRBV19
CDR3: CASTTTSGSQETQYF
DNA: TGTGCCAGTACCACGACTAGCGGGAGTCAAGAGACCCAGTACTTC

D: -
J: TRBJ1-5
size: few
V: TRBV6-1
CDR3: CASSEQGGDNQPQHF
DNA: TGTGCCAGCAGTGAACAGGGTGGGGACAATCAGCCCCAGCATTTT

D: -
J: TRBJ1-1
size: -
V: TRBV7-2
CDR3: CASRSPRRTEAFF
DNA: TGTGCCAGCAGGTCCCCTAGGAGGACTGAAGCTTTCTTT

D: TRBD2
J: TRBJ2-7
size: -
V: TRBV28
CDR3: CASSSHASGTYEQYF
DNA: TGTGCCAGCAGTTCCCATGCTAGCGGAACCTACGAGCAGTACTTC

D: TRBD2
J: TRBJ2-5
size: once
V: TRBV27
CDR3: CASSLIPGLAGEGQETQYF
DNA: TGTGCCAGCAGTTTAATTCCGGGACTAGCGGGAGAAGGCCAAGAGACCCAGTACTTC

D: TRBD2
J: TRBJ2-7
size: -
V: TRBV5-1
CDR3: CASSLGLAEAYEQYF
DNA: TGCGCCAGCAGCTTGGGTCTAGCGGAGGCCTACGAGCAGTACTTC

D: TRBD1
J: TRBJ2-7
size: medium-sized
V: TRBV7-9
CDR3: CASIPTGGREQYF
DNA: TGTGCCAGCATCCCGACAGGGGGAAGGGAGCAGTACTTC

D: -
J: TRBJ2-7
size: few
V: TRBV30
CDR3: CAWSPDSYEQYF
DNA: TGTGCCTGGAGCCCAGATTCCTACGAGCAGTACTTC

D: -
J: TRBJ1-4
size: -
V: TRBV5-8
CDR3: CASSISRQGLTNEKLFF
DNA: TGTGCCAGCAGCATCAGTAGGCAGGGCCTAACTAATGAAAAACTGTTTTTT

D: -
J: TRBJ2-1
size: -
V: TRBV15
CDR3: CATSRALASNEQFF
DNA: TGTGCCACCAGCAGGGCCCTAGCGTCCAATGAGCAGTTCTTC

D: TRBD1
J: TRBJ1-2
size: -
V: TRBV2
CDR3: CASSGPPGQGDYGYTF
DNA: TGTGCCAGCAGTGGACCGCCGGGACAGGGAGACTATGGCTACACCTTC

D: TRBD1
J: TRBJ2-6
size: -
V: TRBV2
CDR3: CASSEWWGTGISGANVLTF
DNA: TGTGCCAGCAGTGAATGGTGGGGGACAGGGATCTCTGGGGCCAACGTCCTGACTTTC

D: -
J: TRBJ2-1
size: -
V: TRBV6-4
CDR3: CASSLGAAPGDEQFF
DNA: TGTGCCAGCTCTCTTGGAGCGGCCCCAGGGGATGAGCAGTTCTTC

D: TRBD2
J: TRBJ2-5
size: few
V: TRBV7-9
CDR3: CASRGSGMLRETQYF
DNA: TGTGCCAGCAGGGGTAGCGGGATGTTACGGGAGACCCAGTACTTC

D: -
J: TRBJ2-5
size: -
V: TRBV5-4
CDR3: CASSQGQGGGETQYF
DNA: TGTGCCAGCAGCCAAGGACAGGGAGGGGGAGAGACCCAGTACTTC

D: TRBD2
J: TRBJ2-5
size: -
V: TRBV11-2
CDR3: CASSFPSLAPQETQYF
DNA: TGTGCCAGCAGCTTCCCGTCACTAGCGCCACAAGAGACCCAGTACTTC

D: TRBD2
J: TRBJ2-1
size: few
V: TRBV5-1
CDR3: CASSLSRGIADEQFF
DNA: TGCGCCAGCAGCCTTTCGCGGGGGATCGCTGATGAGCAGTTCTTC